The clone carrying this TCR beta chain was observed a handful of times. Its antigen is unknown. Indicated time point: pre-sensitization, week 0. The sample's treatment: therapeutic diphenylcyclopropenone sensitization with weekly scalp DPC. The entry originates in a study of human T cells and chemical hapten exposure. Whole-study results and caveats: Significantly more large CDR3 similarity clusters were formed by expanded TCRs than by controls.

In TCRdb, the RACE reads were re-called with MiXCR into one record per CDR3 protein. The sample contains 270,000 or so distinct CDR3 sequences, 7.5% to 8% of which appear only once. The sequences come from whole blood, collected in connection with sensitization to the hapten diphenylcyclopropenone (DPC). This receptor was obtained from a young man with alopecia areata. Some clones in this sample may be carry-over from other donors' samples.

The CDR3 DNA reads as TGTGCCAGTGTTCTCCAAGGCGGGCGGGAGACCCAGTACTTC. Protein sequence: CASVLQGGRETQYF. V and J are TRBV12-3 or TRBV12-4 and TRBJ2-5; D is perhaps TRBD2 (5 bases). V lost 9 bases, J lost 5 bases, and 19 bases lay in between. This CDR3 is 14 amino acids long.